This T cell receptor (beta chain) was observed in a study of CD8 T cells in Susac syndrome. General study findings and limits: The study recognized that the number of individuals in its TCR sequencing and HLA analysis was relatively small.

The length of the CDR3 is 13 residues. V lost 2 bases, J lost 5 bases, and 10 bases lay in between. Germline V gives CDR1 SQVTM, CDR2 ANQGSEA. This clonotype was detected only once. Its antigen is not known. TCR beta from blood CD8+ and CD4+ T cells was sequenced. Relapsing-remitting disease, either stable or active, was present in the treatment-naive patients who were the multiple sclerosis controls. A quantity of about 0.5 to 1 ug RNA underwent reverse transcription using random hexamers. Amplification of TCR beta CDR3 used immunoSEQ multiplex PCR across 54 Vbeta and 13 Jbeta. A single record per CDR3 protein comes from TCRdb applying MiXCR to the immunoSEQ multiplex PCR reads. The repertoire holds 100,000 to 150,000 distinct CDR3 sequences, with approximately 95% as singletons.

Material for sequencing was CD8+ T cells from PBMCs. The sequence was obtained from a human donor with multiple sclerosis. The rearrangement uses TRBV29-1 and TRBJ2-4; no definite D call. The CDR3 here is CSVETSQENIQYF. CDR3 DNA sequence: TGCAGCGTTGAAACGTCCCAGGAAAACATTCAGTACTTC.